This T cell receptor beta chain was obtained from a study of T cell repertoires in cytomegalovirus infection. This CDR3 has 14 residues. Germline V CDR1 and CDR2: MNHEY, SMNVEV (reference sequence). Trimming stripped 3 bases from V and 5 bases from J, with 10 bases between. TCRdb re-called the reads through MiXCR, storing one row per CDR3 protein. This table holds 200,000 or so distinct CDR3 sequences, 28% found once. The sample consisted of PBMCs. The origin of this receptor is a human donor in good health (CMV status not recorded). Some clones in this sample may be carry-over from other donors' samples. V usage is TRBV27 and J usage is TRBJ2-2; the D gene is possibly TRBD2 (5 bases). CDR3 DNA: TGTGCCAGCAGTTTTCAGGAGGAGACCGGGGAGCTGTTTTTT. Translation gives CASSFQEETGELFF.